The 9 T cell receptor beta chains reported below all come from one sample, sequenced in a study of blood T cell repertoires in COVID-19 (dated by TCRdb to 2020 to 2021). Library preparation was by the immunoSEQ multiplex PCR assay. TCRdb retrieved this table from immuneACCESS and kept in-frame rearrangements only. Not all clones are present; in checked studies, unresolved V genes account for under half, and no reason is known for the remainder. The sample table lists a few hundred thousand clones, over 80% of them with a count of one. The ten largest make up approximately 1.8% of the sample. Sequenced sample: peripheral blood. The receptor set was obtained from a young man who had recovered from COVID-19.

J is TRBJ2-1 and V is TRBV10-3, with TRBD2 matching 9 bases. Germline trimming cut 7 bases from V and 9 bases from J; bases unmatched to any gene: 4. Germline V lookup: CDR1 ENHRY, CDR2 SYGVKD. CDR3 length: 12 amino acids. The CDR3 DNA is TGTGCCATCACAGCGGGGGGCGGTGAGCAGTTCTTC. This codes for CAITAGGGEQFF.

This clone was counted once. This chain connects TRBV9 to TRBJ2-7; 8 bases map to TRBD2. The germline V gene has CDR1 SGDLS and CDR2 YYNGEE. The CDR3 covers 16 residues. The junction had 12 bases not matched to a gene; V was cut back by 2 bases and J by 5 bases. CDR3 sequence: CASSVSRGGAPHEQYF. The CDR3 DNA reads TGTGCCAGCAGCGTCTCTCGGGGGGGCGCACCGCACGAGCAGTACTTC.

J is TRBJ1-4 and V is TRBV3-1 (or the pseudogene TRBV3-2); D is unclear. Trimming pared 0 bases from V and 0 bases from J, leaving 5 bases between. The CDR3 contains 15 residues. Germline values: CDR1 LGHDT, CDR2 YNNKEL (reference sequence). CDR3 sequence: CASSQEGATNEKLFF. The CDR3 region has the DNA TGTGCCAGCAGCCAAGAGGGAGCAACTAATGAAAAACTGTTTTTT.

About this clone: Distinct nucleotide sequences in the sample also encode this CDR3. The chain carries TRBV5-1 and TRBJ1-4; no definite D call. Per the germline V gene, CDR1 is SGHRS and CDR2 is YFSETQ. Trimming removed 3 bases from V and 0 bases from J, with 6 bases in between. There are 14 residues in the CDR3. CDR3 amino acids: CASSSSSTNEKLFF. CDR3 DNA: TGCGCCAGCAGCTCATCATCAACTAATGAAAAACTGTTTTTT.

This chain connects TRBV18 to TRBJ1-1; D might be TRBD1 (6 bases). The CDR3 runs 13 residues. The germline V gene encodes CDR1 KGHSH and CDR2 LQKENI. V was clipped by 2 bases and J by 6 bases, with 10 bases between them. CDR3 DNA: TGTGCCAGCTCACCAATACAGGGAGCTGAAGCTTTCTTT. Amino acids: CASSPIQGAEAFF.

The chain carries TRBV7-8 and TRBJ2-7; D uncertain. The germline V gene encodes CDR1 SGHVS and CDR2 FQNEAQ. The CDR3 is 13 residues long. V lost 5 bases, J lost 4 bases, and 12 bases lay in between. The CDR3 DNA follows: TGTGCCAGCAGCCCCTCAGGCGAGTACGAGCAGTACTTC. Encoded protein: CASSPSGEYEQYF.

This chain connects TRBV21-1 to TRBJ1-4. TRBV21-1 is given as a pseudogene. The CDR3 consists of 15 residues. CDR3 protein: CASSGWGGTSGKLFF. CDR3 nucleotide sequence: TGTGCCAGCAGCGGGTGGGGAGGGACCTCCGGAAAACTGTTTTTT.

The J gene is TRBJ1-1, the V gene TRBV27; perhaps TRBD1 as D (6 bases). Per the germline V gene, CDR1 is MNHEY and CDR2 is SMNVEV (reference sequence). The CDR3 extends over 17 amino acids. V was trimmed by 2 bases and J by 2 bases, leaving 18 bases between them. CDR3 region: CASSLRLLTRGNTEAFF. The CDR3 nucleotides read TGTGCCAGCAGTTTACGTCTTTTAACCAGGGGCAACACTGAAGCTTTCTTT.

The V call is TRBV10-3, the J call TRBJ1-6; 8 bases line up with TRBD1. The CDR3 is 15 residues long. After removal of 3 bases from V and 2 bases from J, the junction contained 0 bases not matched to a gene. Germline V gene sequence: CDR1 ENHRY, CDR2 SYGVKD. The CDR3 sequence is CAISEQGAYNSPLHF. DNA for the CDR3: TGTGCCATCAGTGAACAGGGGGCCTATAATTCACCCCTCCACTTT.